The T cell receptor (beta chain) described here comes from a study of shared clonotypes between healthy human individuals. Germline assignment: CDR1 SQVTM and CDR2 ANQGSEA. This CDR3 is 16 amino acids long. Sorted-subset replicate PCR reactions were performed with about 200 ng DNA, corresponding to tens of thousands of T cell genomes. Data came from immunoSEQ multiplex PCR; TCRdb stores just in-frame clones and leaves some out. The table includes roughly 2.2 million clones, 85% to 95% detected once. Into CD45RA+ naive and CD45RA-negative memory subsets, the CD4+ cells were split. The rearrangement joins TRBV29-1 to TRBJ2-5; perhaps TRBD1 as D (5 bases). The end of the DNA is better explained by TRBJ2-7, so the J call may be wrong. The receptor was derived from a young man in good health. Some clones in this sample may be carry-over from other donors' samples. The sample was naive CD4+ T cells from PBMCs. Subset described: CD45RA+ positively selected. The CDR3 sequence is CSVEGGVQGELYEQYF. The CDR3 nucleotides read TGCAGCGTTGAGGGCGGAGTCCAGGGCGAACTCTACGAGCAGTACTTC.